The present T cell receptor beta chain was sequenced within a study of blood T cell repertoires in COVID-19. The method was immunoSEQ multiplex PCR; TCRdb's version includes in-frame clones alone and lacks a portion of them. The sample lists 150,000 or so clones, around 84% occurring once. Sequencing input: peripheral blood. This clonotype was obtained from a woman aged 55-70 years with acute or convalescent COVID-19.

The CDR3 sequence is CAWRSGGRETQYF. The CDR3 DNA reads as TGTGCCTGGAGATCAGGGGGCAGAGAGACCCAGTACTTC. The chain employs TRBV30 and TRBJ2-5; 8 nucleotides line up with TRBD1. The junction had 4 bases not matched to a gene; V was cut back by 3 bases and J by 4 bases. Per the germline V gene, CDR1 is GTSNPN and CDR2 is SVGIG (reference sequence). The CDR3 has 13 amino acids.